These 11 T cell receptor beta chains were sequenced from one sample in a study of cytomegalovirus exposure and HLA in healthy donors. Primers: 60 Vbeta forward and 13 Jbeta reverse. Only in-frame clones appear in the TCRdb table, and some are missing; sequencing was by immunoSEQ multiplex PCR. The sample holds approximately 130,000 clones; around 75% are singletons and the top ten take roughly 3.1%. The specimen was PBMCs. Receptor source: a man aged 25 to 40 in good health and CMV-seronegative.

This clone has a handful of counts. The chain couples TRBV5-1 to TRBJ2-7, with D possibly being TRBD1 (5 bases). Germline assignment: CDR1 SGHRS and CDR2 YFSETQ. V gave up 4 bases and J gave up 1 base, with 9 bases separating them. The CDR3 covers 13 residues. For the CDR3, the DNA is TGCGCCAGCAGCCATACAGGTTCCTACGAGCAGTACTTC. This codes for CASSHTGSYEQYF.

This rearrangement joins TRBV7-2 to TRBJ2-1, with 7 bases lining up with TRBD2. CDR3 size: 15 residues. V shed 1 base, J shed 5 bases, and the junction held 5 bases outside the gene matches. Germline CDR1 reads SGHTA; CDR2 reads FQGNSA. CDR3 DNA sequence: TGTGCCAGCAGCTTAGTGAGCGGGGAAAACAATGAGCAGTTCTTC. This encodes CASSLVSGENNEQFF. The full variable domain, completed using reference TRBV7-2 and TRBJ2-1, is GAGVSQSPSNKVTEKGKDVELRCDPISGHTALYWYRQSLGQGLEFLIYFQGNSAPDKSGLPSDRFSAERTGGSVSTLTIQRTQQEDSAVYLCASSLVSGENNEQFFGPGTRLTVL.

The chain couples TRBV15 to TRBJ1-5; D is uncertain. Germline CDR1 reads LNHNV; CDR2 reads YYDKDF (reference sequence). This CDR3 comprises 14 residues. The ends were cut back, 1 base at V and 7 bases at J, with 11 bases in the middle. The CDR3 here is CATSRARASQPQHF. The CDR3 coding sequence is TGTGCCACCAGCAGAGCGAGGGCGTCGCAGCCCCAGCATTTT. Based on the CDR3 plus reference TRBV15 and TRBJ1-5, the full variable domain is DAMVIQNPRYQVTQFGKPVTLSCSQTLNHNVMYWYQQKSSQAPKLLFHYYDKDFNNEADTPDNFQSRRPNTSFCFLDIRSPGLGDTAMYLCATSRARASQPQHFGDGTRLSIL.

This clone is a singleton in its sample. This chain uses TRBV6-1 with TRBJ1-2, with 9 bases lining up with TRBD1. The CDR3 consists of 15 residues. CDR1 and CDR2 (germline): MNHNS, SASEGT. Trimming removed 10 bases from V and 4 bases from J; junction bases left unmatched: 13. CDR3 in amino acids: CATTGQGSISYGYTF. The CDR3 DNA sequence: TGTGCCACTACGGGACAGGGCTCCATATCCTATGGCTACACCTTC.

The rearrangement links TRBV9 to TRBJ1-1; 9 positions match TRBD1. The CDR3 has 15 amino acids. Trimming cost V 4 bases and J 4 bases; bases outside gene matches: 8. In germline, CDR1 is SGDLS, CDR2 YYNGEE. The CDR3 sequence: CASSSAGTGITEAFF. Written as DNA, the CDR3 is TGTGCCAGCAGCTCGGCCGGGACAGGGATCACTGAAGCTTTCTTT. The full variable domain, its missing parts supplied by reference TRBV9 and TRBJ1-1, is DSGVTQTPKHLITATGQRVTLRCSPRSGDLSVYWYQQSLDQGLQFLIQYYNGEERAKGNILERFSAQQFPDLHSELNLSSLELGDSALYFCASSSAGTGITEAFFGQGTRLTVV.

This clone has only a few counts. This chain links TRBV28 with TRBJ1-4; 7 bases are shared with TRBD1. The CDR3 runs to 14 residues. In germline, CDR1 is MDHEN, CDR2 SYDVKM. Trimming cost V 6 bases and J 6 bases; bases outside gene matches: 7. The CDR3 DNA is TGTGCCAGCAGACCAGGGGGTCTACATGAAAAACTGTTTTTT. This gives the protein CASRPGGLHEKLFF.

The chain uses TRBV30 and TRBJ2-7; D remains ambiguous. The V gene lost 2 bases and the J gene lost 2 bases, with 13 bases spanning the gap. Germline CDR1 and CDR2: GTSNPN and SVGIG (reference sequence). CDR3 size: 14 residues. The CDR3 here is CAWSPFTTTYEQYF. The DNA for the CDR3 is TGTGCCTGGAGTCCGTTCACTACGACCTACGAGCAGTACTTC.

V gene TRBV7-8 combines with J gene TRBJ2-3; D possibly corresponds to TRBD1 (5 bases). Germline lookup yields CDR1 SGHVS and CDR2 FQNEAQ. The CDR3 is 12 residues long. The V end was cut by 5 bases, the J end by 6 bases, with 9 bases between. The CDR3 reads CASSVTEDTQYF. In nucleotides, the CDR3 is TGTGCCAGCAGCGTGACAGAGGATACGCAGTATTTT.

This clone was picked up one time. V gene TRBV13 combines with J gene TRBJ1-1; 10 nucleotides line up with TRBD1. V dropped 5 bases and J dropped 8; count of bases not matched to a gene: 20. This CDR3 has 18 amino acids. From germline, CDR1 is PRHDT and CDR2 FYEKMQ (reference sequence). The CDR3 is CASSRTRGATGGVIEAFF. CDR3 nucleotides: TGTGCCAGCAGCCGAACAAGGGGGGCGACAGGGGGCGTTATAGAAGCTTTCTTT.

The chain is built from TRBV4-2 and TRBJ2-7, with 7 bases that match TRBD1. The CDR3 has 14 residues. Germline V gene data show CDR1 as LGHNA and CDR2 as YNFKEQ. V lost 4 bases, J lost 3 bases, and 6 bases stayed unmatched. This chain's CDR3 is CASSPNRGLYEQYF. DNA of the CDR3: TGTGCCAGCAGCCCGAACAGGGGTCTCTACGAGCAGTACTTC.

The chain uses TRBV28 and TRBJ2-1, with D possibly being TRBD2 (6 bases). CDR1 MDHEN and CDR2 SYDVKM come from the germline V gene. CDR3 length: 15 amino acids. Between the trimmed V and J ends, which lost 5 bases and 0 bases, there was a span of 11 bases. The CDR3 nucleotides read TGTGCCAGCAGTCTAAGACTAGGCTCCTACAATGAGCAGTTCTTC. It yields the protein CASSLRLGSYNEQFF.